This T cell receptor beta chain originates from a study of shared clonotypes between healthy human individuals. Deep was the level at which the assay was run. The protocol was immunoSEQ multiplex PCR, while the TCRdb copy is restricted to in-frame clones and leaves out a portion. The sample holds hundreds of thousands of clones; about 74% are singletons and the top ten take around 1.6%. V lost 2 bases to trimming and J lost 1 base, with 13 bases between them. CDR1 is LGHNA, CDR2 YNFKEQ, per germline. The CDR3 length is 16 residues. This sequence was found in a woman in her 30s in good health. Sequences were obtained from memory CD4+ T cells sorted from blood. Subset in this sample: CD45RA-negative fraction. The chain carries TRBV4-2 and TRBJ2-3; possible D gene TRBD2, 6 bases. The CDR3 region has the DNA TGTGCCAGCAGCCAACCCGGGAGACAGCGCACAGATACGCAGTATTTT. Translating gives CASSQPGRQRTDTQYF.